The clone carrying this TCR beta chain was seen a handful of times. Its antigen is as yet unknown. A junction end diverges from the germline sequence, so it may reflect a read error. This specimen belongs to a study of beta chain features in type 1 diabetes. Study-level results: Researchers reported that naive, central memory and Treg TCRB repertoires appeared more similar in patients than in healthy donors. TCRB CDR3s were moderately but significantly shorter in Type 1 diabetes patients in all four CD4+ subsets.

Expressed TCRB transcripts got sequenced, as all isolated RNA was reverse transcribed. Assay: immunoSEQ multiplex PCR; the TCRdb copy retains only in-frame clones and omits some. The sample includes about 930,000 clones, 17% of them seen just once. Germline V gives CDR1 SGHRS, CDR2 YFSETQ. This CDR3 is built from 17 residues. The clonotype was recovered from a woman between 18 and 30 years old in good health. The source material was naive CD4+ T cells from blood. J is TRBJ2-3 and V is TRBV5-1; 8 positions agree with TRBD2. CDR3 amino acids: CASSPVSGLGIPETQYF. The DNA for the CDR3 is TGCGCCAGCAGCCCGGTATCGGGACTAGGGATTCCAGAGACGCAGTATTTT.